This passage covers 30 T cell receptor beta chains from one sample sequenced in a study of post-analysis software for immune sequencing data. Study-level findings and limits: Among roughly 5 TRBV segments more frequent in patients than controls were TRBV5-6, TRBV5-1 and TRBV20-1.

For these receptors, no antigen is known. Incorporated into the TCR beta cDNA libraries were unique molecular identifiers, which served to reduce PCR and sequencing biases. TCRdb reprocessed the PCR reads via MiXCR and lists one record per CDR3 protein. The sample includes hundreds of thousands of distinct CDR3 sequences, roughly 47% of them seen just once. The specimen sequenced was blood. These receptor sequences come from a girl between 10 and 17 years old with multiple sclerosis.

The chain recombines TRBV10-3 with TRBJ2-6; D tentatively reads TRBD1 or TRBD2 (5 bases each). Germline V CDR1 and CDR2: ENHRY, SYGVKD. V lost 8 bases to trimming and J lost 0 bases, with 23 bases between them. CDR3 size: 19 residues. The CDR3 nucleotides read TGTGCCATCGAAGGGGAAGGTTTTCCAAGCGGCTCTGGGGCCAACGTCCTGACTTTC. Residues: CAIEGEGFPSGSGANVLTF.

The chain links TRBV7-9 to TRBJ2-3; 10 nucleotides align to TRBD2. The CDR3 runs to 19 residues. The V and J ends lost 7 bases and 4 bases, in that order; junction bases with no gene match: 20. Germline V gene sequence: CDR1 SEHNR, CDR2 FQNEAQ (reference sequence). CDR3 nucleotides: TGTGCCAGCACCCAACACGCCGGGACTAGCGAGGGGGATCCAGATACGCAGTATTTT. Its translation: CASTQHAGTSEGDPDTQYF.

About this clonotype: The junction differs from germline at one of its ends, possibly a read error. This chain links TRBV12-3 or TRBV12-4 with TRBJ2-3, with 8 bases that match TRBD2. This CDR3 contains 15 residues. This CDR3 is CASTTSGSGTDAQYF. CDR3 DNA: TGTGCCAGCACGACGAGCGGGAGTGGCACAGATGCGCAGTATTTT.

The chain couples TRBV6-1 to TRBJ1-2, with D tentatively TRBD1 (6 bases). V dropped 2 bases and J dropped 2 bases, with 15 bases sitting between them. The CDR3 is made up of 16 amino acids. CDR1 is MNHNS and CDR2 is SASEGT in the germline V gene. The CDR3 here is CASSESGGGLNYGYTF. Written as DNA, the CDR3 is TGTGCCAGCAGTGAAAGTGGGGGGGGGCTCAACTATGGCTACACCTTC.

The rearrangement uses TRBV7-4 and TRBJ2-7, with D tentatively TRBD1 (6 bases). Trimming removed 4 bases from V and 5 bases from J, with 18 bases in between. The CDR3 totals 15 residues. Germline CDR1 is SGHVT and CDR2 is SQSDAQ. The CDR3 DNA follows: TGTGCCAGCAGCTCGCACCAAACAGGGAAGGACGAGCAGTACTTC. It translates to CASSSHQTGKDEQYF.

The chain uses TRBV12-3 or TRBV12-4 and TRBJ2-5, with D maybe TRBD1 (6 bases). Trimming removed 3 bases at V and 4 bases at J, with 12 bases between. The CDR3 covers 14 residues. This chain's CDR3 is CASSFYQGRETQYF. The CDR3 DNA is TGTGCCAGCAGTTTCTACCAGGGGCGAGAGACCCAGTACTTC.

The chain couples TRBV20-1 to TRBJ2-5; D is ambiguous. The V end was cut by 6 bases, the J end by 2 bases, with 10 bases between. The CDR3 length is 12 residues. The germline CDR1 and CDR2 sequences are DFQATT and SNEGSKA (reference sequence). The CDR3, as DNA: TGCAGTGCACGTACAAGGCAAGAGACCCAGTACTTC. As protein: CSARTRQETQYF.

The CDR3 reads CASSPRRIGRETQYF. The CDR3 coding sequence is TGTGCCAGCAGCCCTAGGAGGATCGGAAGGGAGACCCAGTACTTC. The chain links TRBV7-9 to TRBJ2-7; D might be TRBD2 (5 bases). The DNA end favors TRBJ2-5, so the J call may be wrong. From germline, CDR1 is SEHNR and CDR2 FQNEAQ (reference sequence). This CDR3 contains 15 residues.

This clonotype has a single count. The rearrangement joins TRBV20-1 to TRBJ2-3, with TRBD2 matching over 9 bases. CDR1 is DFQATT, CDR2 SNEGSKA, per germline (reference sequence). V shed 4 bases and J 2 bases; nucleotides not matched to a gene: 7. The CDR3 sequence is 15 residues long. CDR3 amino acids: CSATGLAKTTDTQYF. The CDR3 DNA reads TGCAGTGCTACAGGACTAGCGAAAACCACAGATACGCAGTATTTT.

DNA for the CDR3: TGCAGCGTTGTCACAGGGGGGACTACTGGGGCCAACGTCCTGACTTTC. Translation: CSVVTGGTTGANVLTF. The chain is built from TRBV29-1 and TRBJ2-6; tentatively, D is TRBD1 (8 bases). CDR3 length: 16 amino acids. The germline CDR1 and CDR2 sequences are SQVTM and ANQGSEA. The V end lost 4 bases, the J end lost 2 bases, and 15 bases lay between the germline ends.

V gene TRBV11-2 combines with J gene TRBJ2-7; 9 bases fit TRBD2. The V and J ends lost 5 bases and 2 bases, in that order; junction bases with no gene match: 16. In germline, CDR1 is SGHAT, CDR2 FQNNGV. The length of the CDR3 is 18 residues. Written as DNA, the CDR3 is TGTGCCAGCAGCCACGTGGGAAGGCGGGAGGGAAGGGCCTACGAGCAGTACTTC. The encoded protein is CASSHVGRREGRAYEQYF.

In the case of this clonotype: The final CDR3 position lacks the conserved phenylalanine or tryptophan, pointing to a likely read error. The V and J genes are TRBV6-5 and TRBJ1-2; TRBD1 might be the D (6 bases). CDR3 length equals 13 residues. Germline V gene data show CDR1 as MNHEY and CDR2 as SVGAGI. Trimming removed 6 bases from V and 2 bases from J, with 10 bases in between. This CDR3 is CASSPGENYGYTL. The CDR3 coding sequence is TGTGCCAGCAGCCCAGGGGAGAACTATGGCTACACCCTC.

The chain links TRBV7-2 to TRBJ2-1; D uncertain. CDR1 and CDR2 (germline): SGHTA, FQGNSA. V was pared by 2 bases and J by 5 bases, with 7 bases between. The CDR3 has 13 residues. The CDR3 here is CASSLSRNNEQFF. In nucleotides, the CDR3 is TGTGCCAGCAGCTTATCCAGAAACAATGAGCAGTTCTTC. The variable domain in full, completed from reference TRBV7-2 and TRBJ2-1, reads GAGVSQSPSNKVTEKGKDVELRCDPISGHTALYWYRQSLGQGLEFLIYFQGNSAPDKSGLPSDRFSAERTGGSVSTLTIQRTQQEDSAVYLCASSLSRNNEQFFGPGTRLTVL.

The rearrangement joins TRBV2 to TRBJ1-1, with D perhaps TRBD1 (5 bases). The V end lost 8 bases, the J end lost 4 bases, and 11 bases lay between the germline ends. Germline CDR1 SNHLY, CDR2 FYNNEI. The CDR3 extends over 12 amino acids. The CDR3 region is CASVFGGTEAFF. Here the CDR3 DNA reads TGTGCCAGCGTATTCGGGGGCACTGAAGCTTTCTTT.

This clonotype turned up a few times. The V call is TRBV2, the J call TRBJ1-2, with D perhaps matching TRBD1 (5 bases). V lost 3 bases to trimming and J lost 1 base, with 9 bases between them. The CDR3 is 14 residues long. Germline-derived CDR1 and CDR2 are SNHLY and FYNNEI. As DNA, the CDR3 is TGTGCCAGCAGTGAGAGGGGATTTAACTATGGCTACACCTTC. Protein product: CASSERGFNYGYTF.

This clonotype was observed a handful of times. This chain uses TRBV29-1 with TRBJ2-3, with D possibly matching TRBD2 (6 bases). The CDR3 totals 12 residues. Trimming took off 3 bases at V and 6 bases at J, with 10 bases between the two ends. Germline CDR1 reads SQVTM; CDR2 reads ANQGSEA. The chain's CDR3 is CSVDGRGDTQYF. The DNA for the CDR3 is TGCAGCGTTGACGGGAGAGGGGATACGCAGTATTTT.

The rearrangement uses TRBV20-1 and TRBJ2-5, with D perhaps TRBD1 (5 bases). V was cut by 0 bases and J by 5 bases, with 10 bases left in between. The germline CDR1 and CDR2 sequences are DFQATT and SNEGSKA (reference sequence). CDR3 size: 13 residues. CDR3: CSARDRHRETQYF. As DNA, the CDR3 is TGCAGTGCTAGAGATCGGCACAGGGAGACCCAGTACTTC.

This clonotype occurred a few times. CDR3 DNA sequence: TGCGCCAGCAGCTTGGCCCCGCTCCAAGAGACCCAGTACTTC. This gives the protein CASSLAPLQETQYF. V and J are TRBV5-1 and TRBJ2-5; unclear D gene. Germline-derived CDR1 and CDR2 are SGHRS and YFSETQ. V lost 0 bases, J lost 1 base, and 7 bases lay in between. This CDR3 comprises 14 residues.

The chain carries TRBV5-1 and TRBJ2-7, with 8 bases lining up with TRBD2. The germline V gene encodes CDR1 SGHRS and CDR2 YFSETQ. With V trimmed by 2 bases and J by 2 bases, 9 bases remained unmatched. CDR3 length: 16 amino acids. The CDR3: CASSLSGGASPYEQYF. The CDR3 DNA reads TGCGCCAGCAGCTTATCCGGGGGGGCCTCCCCCTACGAGCAGTACTTC.

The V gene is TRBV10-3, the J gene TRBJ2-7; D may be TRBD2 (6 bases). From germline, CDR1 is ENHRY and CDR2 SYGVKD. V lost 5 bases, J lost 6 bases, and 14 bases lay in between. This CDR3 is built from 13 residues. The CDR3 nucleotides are TGTGCCATCAGTAATAGCGGCGAGATCGAGCAGTACTTC. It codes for CAISNSGEIEQYF.

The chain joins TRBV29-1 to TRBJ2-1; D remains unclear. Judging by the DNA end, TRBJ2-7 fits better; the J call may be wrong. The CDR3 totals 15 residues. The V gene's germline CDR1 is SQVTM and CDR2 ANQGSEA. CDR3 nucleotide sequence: TGCAGCGTTGACCCCCCAGCGAGCTCCTACAATGAGCAGTACTTC. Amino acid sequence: CSVDPPASSYNEQYF.

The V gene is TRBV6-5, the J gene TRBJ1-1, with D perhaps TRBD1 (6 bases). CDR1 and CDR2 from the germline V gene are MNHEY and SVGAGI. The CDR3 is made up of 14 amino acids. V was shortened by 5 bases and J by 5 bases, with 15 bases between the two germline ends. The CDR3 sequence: CASSRDRSRTEAFF. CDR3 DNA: TGTGCCAGCAGTCGCGACAGGTCAAGAACTGAAGCTTTCTTT.

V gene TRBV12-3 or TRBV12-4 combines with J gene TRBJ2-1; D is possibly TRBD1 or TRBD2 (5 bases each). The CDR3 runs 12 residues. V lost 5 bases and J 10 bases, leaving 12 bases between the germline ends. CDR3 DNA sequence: TGTGCCAGCAGTGACTCTGGGGACGAGCAGTTCTTC. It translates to CASSDSGDEQFF.

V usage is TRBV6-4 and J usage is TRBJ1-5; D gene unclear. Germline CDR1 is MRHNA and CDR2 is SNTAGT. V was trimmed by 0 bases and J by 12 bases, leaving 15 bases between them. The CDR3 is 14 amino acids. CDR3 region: CASSDSSGSSVQHF. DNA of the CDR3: TGTGCCAGCAGTGACTCGAGTGGGAGTTCGGTCCAGCATTTT.

The CDR3 DNA sequence: TGTGCCAGCGAGGCACATGACACAGATACGCAGTATTTT. It translates to CASEAHDTDTQYF. The chain uses TRBV6-5 and TRBJ2-3; the D is unclear. Trimming pared 8 bases from V and 2 bases from J, leaving 11 bases between. Germline assignment: CDR1 MNHEY and CDR2 SVGAGI. This CDR3 contains 13 residues.

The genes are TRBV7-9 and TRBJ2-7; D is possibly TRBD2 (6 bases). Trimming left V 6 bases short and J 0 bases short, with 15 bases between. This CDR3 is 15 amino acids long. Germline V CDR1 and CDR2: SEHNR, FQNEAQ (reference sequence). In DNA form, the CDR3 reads TGTGCCAGCAGTCTCGGGGGAATCCGCTCCTACGAGCAGTACTTC. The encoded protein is CASSLGGIRSYEQYF.

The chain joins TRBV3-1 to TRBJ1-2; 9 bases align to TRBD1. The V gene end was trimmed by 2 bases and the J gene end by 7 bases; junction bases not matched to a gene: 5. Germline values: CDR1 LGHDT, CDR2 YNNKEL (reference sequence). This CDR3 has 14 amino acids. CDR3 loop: CASSQTGGRSGYTF. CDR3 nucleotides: TGTGCCAGCAGCCAAACAGGGGGCAGATCTGGCTACACCTTC.

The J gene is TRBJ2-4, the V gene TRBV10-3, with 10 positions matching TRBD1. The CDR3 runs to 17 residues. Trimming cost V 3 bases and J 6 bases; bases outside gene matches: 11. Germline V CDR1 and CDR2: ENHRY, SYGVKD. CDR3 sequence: CAISDPRTGGSSNIQYF. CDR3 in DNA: TGTGCCATCAGTGACCCGAGGACAGGGGGTTCCTCAAACATTCAGTACTTC.

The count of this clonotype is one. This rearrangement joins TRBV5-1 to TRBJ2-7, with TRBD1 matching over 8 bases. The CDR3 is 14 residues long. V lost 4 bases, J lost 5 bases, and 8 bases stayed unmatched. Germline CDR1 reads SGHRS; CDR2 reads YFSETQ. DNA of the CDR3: TGCGCCAGCAGCCCGGACAGGGATCTACACGAGCAGTACTTC. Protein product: CASSPDRDLHEQYF.

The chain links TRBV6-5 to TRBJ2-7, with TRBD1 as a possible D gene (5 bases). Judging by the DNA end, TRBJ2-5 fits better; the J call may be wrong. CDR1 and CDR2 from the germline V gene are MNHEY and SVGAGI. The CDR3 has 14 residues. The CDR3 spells CASSYSAGIGTQYF. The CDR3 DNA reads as TGTGCCAGCAGTTACTCGGCAGGGATAGGGACCCAGTACTTC.